This T cell receptor (beta chain) comes out of a study of blood T cell repertoires in COVID-19. Study in general: Material from acute and convalescent COVID-19 was sourced from the United States, Italy and Spain. Nucleic acid was either cDNA or gDNA, and it came from T cells, B-cell-depleted T cells, or PBMCs.

Here immunoSEQ multiplex PCR was the method, and the copy in TCRdb shows in-frame clones only, minus some. The sample shows almost 95,000 clones, around 81% of them seen only once. This clone has just a few counts. The trim removed 5 bases at V and 2 bases at J, leaving 9 bases unmatched. This CDR3 spans 16 amino acids. Germline assignment: CDR1 LNHDA and CDR2 SQIVND (reference sequence). The sequencing input was peripheral blood. J is TRBJ2-5 and V is TRBV19; 9 positions match TRBD2. This sequence was found in a man in his 60s with acute or convalescent COVID-19. This chain's CDR3 is CASSVQAGGVQETQYF. The CDR3 bases are TGTGCCAGTAGTGTCCAAGCGGGGGGCGTTCAAGAGACCCAGTACTTC.